This T cell receptor beta chain was found in a study of cytomegalovirus exposure and HLA in healthy donors. General study findings and limits: Cytomegalovirus-associated TCR beta chains were listed, numbering 150 to 200. Equally common other TCR beta chains were less clonally expanded than HLA-associated ones, a later analysis found.

The CDR3 consists of 15 residues. Trimming left V 0 bases short and J 2 bases short, with 8 bases between. Germline CDR1 and CDR2: SGHRS and YFSETQ. In the PCR, 60 Vbeta and 13 Jbeta primers were used. Assay used: immunoSEQ multiplex PCR; TCRdb lists only in-frame clones, some missing. The table records 130,000 to 150,000 clones, about 73% of them present only once. Comments on this clone: The antigen is undetermined. The identical CDR3 is also encoded by other nucleotide sequences in the sample.

Sequencing was done on a sample of PBMCs. The receptor was isolated from a man between 40 and 49 years old in good health and CMV-seropositive. This chain uses TRBV5-1 with TRBJ2-2; D ambiguous. CDR3: CASSLGDTNTGELFF. The DNA for the CDR3 is TGCGCCAGCAGCTTGGGAGACACCAACACCGGGGAGCTGTTTTTT. Together with reference TRBV5-1 and TRBJ2-2, the CDR3 gives the full variable domain: KAGVTQTPRYLIKTRGQQVTLSCSPISGHRSVSWYQQTPGQGLQFLFEYFSETQRNKGNFPGRFSGRQFSNSRSEMNVSTLELGDSALYLCASSLGDTNTGELFFGEGSRLTVL.